This T cell receptor beta chain was recorded in a study of early T cells in non-severe SARS-CoV-2 infection. Study-level background: Whole-blood bulk RNA, unsorted, was sequenced, and chains were unpaired.

In this sample, this clonotype turned up many times. The antigen is undetermined. Attachment of unique molecular identifiers was made to individual cDNA molecules. TCRdb reprocessed the 5' RACE reads via MiXCR and lists one record per CDR3 protein. The sample holds 40,000 to 60,000 distinct CDR3 sequences, approximately 8.1% seen once. Germline V gene lookup returns CDR1 MNHEY and CDR2 SMNVEV (reference sequence). CDR3 length equals 15 residues. V was cut by 3 bases and J by 7 bases, with 18 bases left in between. Findings and caveats of the study: Missing private and CD4 specificities, VDJdb matching favored anti-spike CD8 responses.

Material for sequencing was whole blood. The source is an adult who was a healthcare worker with PCR-confirmed SARS-CoV-2 infection or an uninfected control (not recorded which). J is TRBJ1-2 and V is TRBV27; D may be TRBD1 (5 bases). As DNA, the CDR3 is TGTGCCAGCAGTTTGCACCCGGGACCCTGGCTTGGCTACACCTTC. It codes for CASSLHPGPWLGYTF.